The 3 T cell receptor beta chains presented below share a single source sample, sequenced in a study of blood T cells in healthy people across ages. Using a J-beta primer mix together with a sample-barcoded 5' primer, a second PCR was run for about 6 to 12 cycles. One entry per CDR3 protein, called by TCRdb with MiXCR from the 5' RACE reads. The sample consists of approximately 1.5 million distinct CDR3 sequences, around 35% of them appearing once. Sample: blood. These receptors all come from a woman in her thirties in good health.

This clonotype was picked up a small number of times. The chain recombines TRBV21-1 with TRBJ2-1; TRBD1 is the table's D call, not checked against the DNA. TRBV21-1 is tagged as a pseudogene. The CDR3 has 17 residues. The CDR3: CASSRPPWDTLSHEQFF. CDR3 DNA: TGTGCCAGCAGCCGTCCCCCGTGGGACACACTTTCCCATGAGCAGTTCTTC.

This clonotype was seen a handful of times. The chain has TRBV5-1 and TRBJ2-1, with 12 bases aligning to TRBD2. CDR1 SGHRS and CDR2 YFSETQ come from the germline V gene. The CDR3 is 14 residues long. V was pared by 4 bases and J by 8 bases, with 4 bases of the junction left unmatched. The CDR3 sequence: CASSATSGGYEQFF. The CDR3 DNA follows: TGCGCCAGCAGCGCCACTAGCGGGGGGTATGAGCAGTTCTTC.

Remarks on this clonotype: A much more abundant neighbour one base away suggests this may be a read error. The rearrangement joins TRBV6-6 to TRBJ2-5; D is unclear. CDR1 MNHNY and CDR2 SVGAGI come from the germline V gene (reference sequence). CDR3 length: 13 amino acids. Between the trimmed V and J ends, which lost 6 bases and 11 bases, there was a span of 19 bases. DNA of the CDR3: TGTGCCAGCAGCCCATGGGTTTACAATGAGCAGTACTTC. Translating gives CASSPWVYNEQYF.